Reported below is one TCR beta chain. Its antigen remains unknown. Sequencing was performed with immunoSEQ multiplex PCR; in TCRdb, only in-frame clones are kept and a portion is missing. The sample lists 120,000 or so clones; around 90% were seen once. This record belongs to a study of T cell responses to AZD1222 COVID-19 vaccine. The study, taken as a whole, reports: Variant regions that are unmutated are reportedly the target of nearly half of spike-specific TCRs.

V lost 5 bases, J lost 8 bases, and 9 bases lay in between. The CDR3 totals 11 residues. In germline, CDR1 is SGHAT, CDR2 FQNNGV. The chain joins TRBV11-2 to TRBJ1-2; D not certain. The material sequenced was peripheral blood, taken on day 0 of AZD1222 vaccination. The sequence came from an adult in good health. In DNA, the CDR3 is TGTGCCAGCAGCCCTGGGTCCGGCTACACCTTC. Its translation: CASSPGSGYTF.